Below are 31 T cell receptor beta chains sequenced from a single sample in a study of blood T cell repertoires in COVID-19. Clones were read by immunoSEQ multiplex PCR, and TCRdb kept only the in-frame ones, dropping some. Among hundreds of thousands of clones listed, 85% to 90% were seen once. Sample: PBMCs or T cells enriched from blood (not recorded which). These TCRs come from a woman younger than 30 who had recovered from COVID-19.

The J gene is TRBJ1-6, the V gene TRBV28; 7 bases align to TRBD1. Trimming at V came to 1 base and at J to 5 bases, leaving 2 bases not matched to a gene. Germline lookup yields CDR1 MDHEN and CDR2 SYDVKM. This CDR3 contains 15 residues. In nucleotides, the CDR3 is TGTGCCAGCAGTTTATTACAGGGGCATAATTCACCCCTCCACTTT. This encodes CASSLLQGHNSPLHF.

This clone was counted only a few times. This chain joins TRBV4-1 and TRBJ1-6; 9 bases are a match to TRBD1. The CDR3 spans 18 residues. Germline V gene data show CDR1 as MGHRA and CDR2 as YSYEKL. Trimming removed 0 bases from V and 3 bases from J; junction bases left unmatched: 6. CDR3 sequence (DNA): TGCGCCAGCAGCCAAGAGTGGCGGGACAGGGTCTATAATTCACCCCTCCACTTT. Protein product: CASSQEWRDRVYNSPLHF.

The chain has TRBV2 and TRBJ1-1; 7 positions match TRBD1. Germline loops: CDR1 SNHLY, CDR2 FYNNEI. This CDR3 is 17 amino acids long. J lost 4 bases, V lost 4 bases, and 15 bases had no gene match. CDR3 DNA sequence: TGTGCCAGCAGTGGCCGGGACAGTAGCTCGAGTAGCACTGAAGCTTTCTTT. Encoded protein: CASSGRDSSSSSTEAFF.

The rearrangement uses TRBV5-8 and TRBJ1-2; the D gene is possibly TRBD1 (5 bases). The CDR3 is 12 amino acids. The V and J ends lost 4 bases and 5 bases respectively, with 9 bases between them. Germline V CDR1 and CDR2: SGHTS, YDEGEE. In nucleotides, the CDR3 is TGTGCCAGCAGCGGGGGACTTTATGGCTACACCTTC. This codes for CASSGGLYGYTF.

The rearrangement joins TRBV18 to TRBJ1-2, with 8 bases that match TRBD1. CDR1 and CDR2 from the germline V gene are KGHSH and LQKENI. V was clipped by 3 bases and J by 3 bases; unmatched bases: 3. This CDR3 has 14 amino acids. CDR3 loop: CASSPGQEDYGYTF. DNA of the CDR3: TGTGCCAGCTCACCGGGACAGGAGGACTATGGCTACACCTTC.

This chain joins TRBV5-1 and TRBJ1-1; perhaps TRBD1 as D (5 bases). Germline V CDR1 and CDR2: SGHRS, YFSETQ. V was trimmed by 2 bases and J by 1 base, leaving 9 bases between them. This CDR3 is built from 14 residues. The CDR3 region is CASSFRGGNTEAFF. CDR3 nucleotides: TGCGCCAGCAGCTTTAGGGGCGGGAACACTGAAGCTTTCTTT.

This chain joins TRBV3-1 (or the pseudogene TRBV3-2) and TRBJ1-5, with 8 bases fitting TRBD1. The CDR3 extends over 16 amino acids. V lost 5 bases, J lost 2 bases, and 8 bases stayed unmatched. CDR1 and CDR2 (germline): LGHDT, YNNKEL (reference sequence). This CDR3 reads CASSDSQGAGNQPQHF. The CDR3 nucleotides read TGTGCCAGCAGCGATTCCCAGGGGGCCGGCAATCAGCCCCAGCATTTT.

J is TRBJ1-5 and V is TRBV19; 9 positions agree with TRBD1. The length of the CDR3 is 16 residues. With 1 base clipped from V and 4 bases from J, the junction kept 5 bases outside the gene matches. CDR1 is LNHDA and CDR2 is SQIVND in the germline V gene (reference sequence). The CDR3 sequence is CASSIGGQGLNQPQHF. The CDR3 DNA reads TGTGCCAGTAGTATAGGGGGACAGGGACTGAATCAGCCCCAGCATTTT.

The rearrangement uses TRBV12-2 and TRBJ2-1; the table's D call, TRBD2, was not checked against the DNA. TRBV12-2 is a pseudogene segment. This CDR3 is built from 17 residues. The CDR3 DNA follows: TGTGCAAGTCGCCGGAGCCCCCCGGGGGGGCCAGGAAATGAGCAGTTCTTC. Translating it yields CASRRSPPGGPGNEQFF.

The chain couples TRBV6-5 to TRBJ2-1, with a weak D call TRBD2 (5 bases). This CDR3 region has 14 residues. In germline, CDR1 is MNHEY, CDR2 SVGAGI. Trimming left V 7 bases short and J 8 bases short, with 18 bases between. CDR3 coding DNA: TGTGCCAGCAAATTCAGGTGGGAGAGAGATGAGCAGTTCTTC. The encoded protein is CASKFRWERDEQFF.

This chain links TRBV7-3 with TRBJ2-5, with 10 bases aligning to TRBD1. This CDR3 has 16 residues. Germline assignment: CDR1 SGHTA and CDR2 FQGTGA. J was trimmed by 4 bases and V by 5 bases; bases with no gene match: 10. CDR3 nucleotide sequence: TGTGCCAGCAGCCTCAGTCCCGGGACAGGGGTAGAGACCCAGTACTTC. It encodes CASSLSPGTGVETQYF.

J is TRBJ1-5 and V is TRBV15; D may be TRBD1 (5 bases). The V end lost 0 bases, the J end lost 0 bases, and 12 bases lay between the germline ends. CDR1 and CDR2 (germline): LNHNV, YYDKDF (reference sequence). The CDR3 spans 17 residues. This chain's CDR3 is CATSRDNTGYSNQPQHF. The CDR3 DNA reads TGTGCCACCAGCAGAGATAACACAGGATATAGCAATCAGCCCCAGCATTTT.

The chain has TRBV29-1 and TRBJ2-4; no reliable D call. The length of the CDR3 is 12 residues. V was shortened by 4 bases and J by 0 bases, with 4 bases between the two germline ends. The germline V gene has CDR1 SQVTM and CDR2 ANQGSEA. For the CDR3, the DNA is TGCAGCGTTGCTGTAGCCAAAAACATTCAGTACTTC. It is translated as CSVAVAKNIQYF.

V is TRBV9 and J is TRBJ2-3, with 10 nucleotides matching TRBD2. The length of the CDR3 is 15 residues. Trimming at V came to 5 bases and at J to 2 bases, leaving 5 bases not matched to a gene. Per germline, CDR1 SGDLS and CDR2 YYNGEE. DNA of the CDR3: TGTGCCAGCAGTGGGGGGACTAGCGTCACAGATACGCAGTATTTT. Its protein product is CASSGGTSVTDTQYF.

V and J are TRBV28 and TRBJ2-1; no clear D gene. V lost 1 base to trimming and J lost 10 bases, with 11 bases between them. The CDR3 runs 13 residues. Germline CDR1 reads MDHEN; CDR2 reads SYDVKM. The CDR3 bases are TGTGCCAGCAGTTTATCAGGCCCTGAGGAGCAGTTCTTC. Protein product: CASSLSGPEEQFF.

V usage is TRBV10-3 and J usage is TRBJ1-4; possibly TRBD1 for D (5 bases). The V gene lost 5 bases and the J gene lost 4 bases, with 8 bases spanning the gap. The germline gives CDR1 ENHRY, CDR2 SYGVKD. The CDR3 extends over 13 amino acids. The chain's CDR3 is CAISRGGNEKLFF. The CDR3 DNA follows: TGTGCCATCAGTCGCGGGGGTAATGAAAAACTGTTTTTT.

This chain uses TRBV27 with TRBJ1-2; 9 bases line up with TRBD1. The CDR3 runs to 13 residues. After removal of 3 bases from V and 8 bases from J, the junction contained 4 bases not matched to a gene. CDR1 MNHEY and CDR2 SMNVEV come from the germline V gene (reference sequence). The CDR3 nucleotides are TGTGCCAGCAGTTTCGGACAGGGGTACGGCTACACCTTC. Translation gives CASSFGQGYGYTF.

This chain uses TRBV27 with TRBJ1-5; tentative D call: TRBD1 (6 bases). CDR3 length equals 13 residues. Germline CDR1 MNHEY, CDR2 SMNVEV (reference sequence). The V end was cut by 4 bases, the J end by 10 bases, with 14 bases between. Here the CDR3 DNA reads TGTGCCAGCAGTTACCTCCTGGACAGCCCCCAGCATTTT. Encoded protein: CASSYLLDSPQHF.

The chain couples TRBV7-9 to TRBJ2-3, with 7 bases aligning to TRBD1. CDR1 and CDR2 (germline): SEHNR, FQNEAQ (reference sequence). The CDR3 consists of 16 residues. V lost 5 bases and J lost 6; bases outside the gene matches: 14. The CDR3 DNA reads TGTGCCAGCAGCAACAACAGGGGCGGCCCGGGGGATACGCAGTATTTT. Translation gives CASSNNRGGPGDTQYF.

CDR3 DNA sequence: TGTGCCAGCAGCGCCCCGACTAGAGCGGGTAGGTACAATGAGCAGTTCTTC. Amino acid sequence: CASSAPTRAGRYNEQFF. The chain is built from TRBV11-2 and TRBJ2-1; D is possibly TRBD2 (6 bases). The V end was cut by 5 bases, the J end by 4 bases, with 21 bases between. Per the germline V gene, CDR1 is SGHAT and CDR2 is FQNNGV. The CDR3 consists of 17 residues.

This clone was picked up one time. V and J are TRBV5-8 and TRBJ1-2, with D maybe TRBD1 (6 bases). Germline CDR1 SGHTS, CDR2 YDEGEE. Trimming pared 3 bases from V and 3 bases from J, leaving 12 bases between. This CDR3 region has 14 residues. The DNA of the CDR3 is TGTGCCAGCAGCTCCCGACAGGTCCACTATGGCTACACCTTC. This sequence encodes CASSSRQVHYGYTF.

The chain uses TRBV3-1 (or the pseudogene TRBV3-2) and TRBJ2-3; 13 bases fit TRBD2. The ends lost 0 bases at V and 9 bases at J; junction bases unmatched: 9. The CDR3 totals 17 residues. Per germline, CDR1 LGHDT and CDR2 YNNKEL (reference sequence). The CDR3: CASSQEGLAGEKGTQYF. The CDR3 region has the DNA TGTGCCAGCAGCCAAGAAGGACTAGCGGGGGAGAAGGGGACGCAGTATTTT.

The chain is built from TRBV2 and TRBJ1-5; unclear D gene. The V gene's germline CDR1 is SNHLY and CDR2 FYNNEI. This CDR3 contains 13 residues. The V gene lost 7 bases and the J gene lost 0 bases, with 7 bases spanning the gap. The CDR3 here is CASMRDSNQPQHF. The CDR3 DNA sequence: TGTGCCAGCATGAGGGATAGCAATCAGCCCCAGCATTTT.

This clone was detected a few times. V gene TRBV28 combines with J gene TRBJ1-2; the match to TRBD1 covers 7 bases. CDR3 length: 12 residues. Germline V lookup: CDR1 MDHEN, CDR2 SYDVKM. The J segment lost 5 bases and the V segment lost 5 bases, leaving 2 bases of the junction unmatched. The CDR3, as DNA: TGTGCCAGCAGTACAGGGGATTATGGCTACACCTTC. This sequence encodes CASSTGDYGYTF.

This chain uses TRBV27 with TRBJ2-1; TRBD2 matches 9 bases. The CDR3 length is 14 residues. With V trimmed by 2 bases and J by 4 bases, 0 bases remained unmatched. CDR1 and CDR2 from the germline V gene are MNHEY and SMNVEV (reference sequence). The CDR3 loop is CASSLSGGYNEQFF. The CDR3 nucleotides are TGTGCCAGCAGTTTAAGCGGGGGGTACAATGAGCAGTTCTTC.

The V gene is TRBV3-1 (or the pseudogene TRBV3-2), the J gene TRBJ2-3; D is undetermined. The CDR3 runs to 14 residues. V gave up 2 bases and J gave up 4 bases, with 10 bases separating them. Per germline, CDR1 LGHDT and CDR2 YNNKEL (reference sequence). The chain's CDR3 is CASSQHVAPDTQYF. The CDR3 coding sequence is TGTGCCAGCAGCCAACACGTAGCACCAGATACGCAGTATTTT.

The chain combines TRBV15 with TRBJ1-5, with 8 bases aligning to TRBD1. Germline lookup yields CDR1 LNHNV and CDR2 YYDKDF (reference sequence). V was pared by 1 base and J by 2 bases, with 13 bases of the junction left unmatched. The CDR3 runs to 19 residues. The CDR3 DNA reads TGTGCCACCAGCAGAGCGGTTAATCAGGGGGCCGTTGGCAATCAGCCCCAGCATTTT. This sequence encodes CATSRAVNQGAVGNQPQHF.

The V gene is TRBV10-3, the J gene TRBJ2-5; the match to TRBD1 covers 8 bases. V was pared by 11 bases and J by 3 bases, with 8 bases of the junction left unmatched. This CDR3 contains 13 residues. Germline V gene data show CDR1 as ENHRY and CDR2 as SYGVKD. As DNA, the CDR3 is TGTGCCTCGAGGACAGGGCTCGAAGAGACCCAGTACTTC. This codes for CASRTGLEETQYF.

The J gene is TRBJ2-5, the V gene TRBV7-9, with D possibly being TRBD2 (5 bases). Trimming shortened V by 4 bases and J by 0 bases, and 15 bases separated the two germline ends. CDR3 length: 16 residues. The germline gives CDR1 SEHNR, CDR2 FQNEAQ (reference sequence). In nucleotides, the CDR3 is TGTGCCAGCAGCTCGGGCCTCGACGGGGACCAAGAGACCCAGTACTTC. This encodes CASSSGLDGDQETQYF.

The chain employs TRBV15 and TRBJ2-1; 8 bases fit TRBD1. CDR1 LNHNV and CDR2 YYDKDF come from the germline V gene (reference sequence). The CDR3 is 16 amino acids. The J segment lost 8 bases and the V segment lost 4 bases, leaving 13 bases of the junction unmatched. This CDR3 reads CATSTYRGEIIDEQFF. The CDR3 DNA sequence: TGTGCCACCAGCACCTACAGGGGGGAGATTATAGATGAGCAGTTCTTC.

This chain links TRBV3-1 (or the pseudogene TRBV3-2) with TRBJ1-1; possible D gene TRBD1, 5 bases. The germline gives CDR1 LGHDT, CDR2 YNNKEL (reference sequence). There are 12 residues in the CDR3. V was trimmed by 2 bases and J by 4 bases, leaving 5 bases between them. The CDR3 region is CASSQQGTEAFF. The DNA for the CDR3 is TGTGCCAGCAGCCAACAGGGCACTGAAGCTTTCTTT.